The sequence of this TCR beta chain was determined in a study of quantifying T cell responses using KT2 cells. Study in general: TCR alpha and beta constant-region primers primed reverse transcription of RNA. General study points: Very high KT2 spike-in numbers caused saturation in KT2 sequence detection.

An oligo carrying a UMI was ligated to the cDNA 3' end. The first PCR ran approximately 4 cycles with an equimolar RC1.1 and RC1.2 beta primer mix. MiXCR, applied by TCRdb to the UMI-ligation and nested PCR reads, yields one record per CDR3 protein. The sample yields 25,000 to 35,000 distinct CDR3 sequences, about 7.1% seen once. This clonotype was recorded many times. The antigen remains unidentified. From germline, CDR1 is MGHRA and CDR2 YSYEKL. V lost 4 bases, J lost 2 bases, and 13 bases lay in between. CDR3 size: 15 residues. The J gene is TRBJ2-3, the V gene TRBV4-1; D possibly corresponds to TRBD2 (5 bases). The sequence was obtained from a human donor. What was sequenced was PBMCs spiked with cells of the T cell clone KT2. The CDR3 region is CASSPLSGNTDTQYF. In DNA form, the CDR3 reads TGCGCCAGCAGCCCCCTCAGCGGTAACACAGATACGCAGTATTTT.